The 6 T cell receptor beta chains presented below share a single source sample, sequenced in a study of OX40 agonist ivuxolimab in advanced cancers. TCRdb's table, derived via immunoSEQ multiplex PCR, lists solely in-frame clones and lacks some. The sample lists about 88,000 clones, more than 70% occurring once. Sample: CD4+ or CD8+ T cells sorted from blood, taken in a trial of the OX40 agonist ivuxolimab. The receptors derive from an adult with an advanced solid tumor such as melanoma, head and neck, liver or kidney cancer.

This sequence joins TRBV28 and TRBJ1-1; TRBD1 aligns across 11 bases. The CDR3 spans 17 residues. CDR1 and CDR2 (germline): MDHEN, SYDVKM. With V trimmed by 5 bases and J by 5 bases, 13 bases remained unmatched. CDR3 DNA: TGTGCCAGCAGTCCATTAGGACAGGGGGCGAGGATTACTGAAGCTTTCTTT. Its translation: CASSPLGQGARITEAFF.

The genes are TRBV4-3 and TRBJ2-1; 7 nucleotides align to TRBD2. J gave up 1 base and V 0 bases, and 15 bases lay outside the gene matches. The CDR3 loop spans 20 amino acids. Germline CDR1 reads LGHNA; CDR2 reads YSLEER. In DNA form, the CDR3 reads TGCGCCAGCAGCCAAGATCCTGTTCGGGGGAGGGCCATGTCCTACAATGAGCAGTTCTTC. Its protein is CASSQDPVRGRAMSYNEQFF.

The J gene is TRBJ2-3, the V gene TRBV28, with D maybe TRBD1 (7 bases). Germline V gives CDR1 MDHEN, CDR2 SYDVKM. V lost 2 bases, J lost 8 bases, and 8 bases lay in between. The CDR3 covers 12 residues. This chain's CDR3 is CASSLQGGTQYF. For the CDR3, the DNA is TGTGCCAGCAGTTTACAGGGGGGTACGCAGTATTTT.

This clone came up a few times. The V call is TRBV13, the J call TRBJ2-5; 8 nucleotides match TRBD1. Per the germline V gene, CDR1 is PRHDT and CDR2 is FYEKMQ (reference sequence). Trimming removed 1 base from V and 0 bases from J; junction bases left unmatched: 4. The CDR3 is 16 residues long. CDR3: CASSLARGLYQETQYF. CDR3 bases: TGTGCCAGCAGCTTAGCCAGGGGGCTCTACCAAGAGACCCAGTACTTC.

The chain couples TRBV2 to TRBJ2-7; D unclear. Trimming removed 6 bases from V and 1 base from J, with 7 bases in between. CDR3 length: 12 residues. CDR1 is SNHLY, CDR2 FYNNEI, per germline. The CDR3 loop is CASRWASYEQYF. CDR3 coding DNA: TGTGCCAGCAGGTGGGCGTCCTACGAGCAGTACTTC.

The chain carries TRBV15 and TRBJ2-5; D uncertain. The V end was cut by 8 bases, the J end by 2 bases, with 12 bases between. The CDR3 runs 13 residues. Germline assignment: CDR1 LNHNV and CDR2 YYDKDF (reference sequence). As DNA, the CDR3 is TGTGCCACCGGTAACGTCTTACAAGAGACCCAGTACTTC. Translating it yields CATGNVLQETQYF.